One and the same sample provided the 25 T cell receptor beta chains below, sequenced in a study of T cells in tuberculosis (dated by TCRdb to between 2018 and 2020). Library preparation employed the immunoSEQ multiplex PCR assay. Not all clones reach the TCRdb copy of this immuneACCESS table, which keeps in-frame sequences only. Checked studies attribute under half of the gap to unresolved V genes and leave the rest unexplained. In all, the sample holds tens of thousands of clones, and 81% of those were seen once. Around 13% of the sample comes from the top ten. After being thawed and rested overnight, PBMC were stained with GMM-loaded CD1B tetramer, a Live/Dead dye and anti-CD3, and were then sorted on a FACS Aria II. The CD1B tetramers were loaded with C32 glucose monomycolate that had been purified from Rhodococcus equi. The specimen was CD1b-GMM tetramer-negative cells sorted from PBMCs. The cell subset or site label on this specimen signifies: T cells not binding CD1B-GMM tetramer, sorted from same donor. The receptors shown here come from an adult woman with latent tuberculosis.

This chain links TRBV19 with TRBJ1-4; 9 nucleotides match TRBD1. This CDR3 contains 14 residues. V trimming: 6 bases; J trimming: 6 bases; junction bases outside the gene matches: 5. CDR1 is LNHDA, CDR2 SQIVND, per germline (reference sequence). DNA for the CDR3: TGTGCCAGTAGAGGGACAGGGAATGATGAAAAACTGTTTTTT. The encoded protein is CASRGTGNDEKLFF.

This sequence joins TRBV6-5 and TRBJ1-3, with 7 positions matching TRBD1. The germline CDR1 and CDR2 sequences are MNHEY and SVGAGI. The V segment lost 4 bases and the J segment 4 bases; nucleotides outside the gene matches: 4. The CDR3 has 14 amino acids. The CDR3 bases are TGTGCCAGCAGTTCGGGACAGAAAGGAAACACCATATATTTT. This gives the protein CASSSGQKGNTIYF.

The rearrangement joins TRBV12-5 to TRBJ2-7; D gene ambiguous. The CDR3 is made up of 12 amino acids. CDR1 and CDR2 (germline): LGHNT, FRNRAP. The V and J ends lost 5 bases and 3 bases respectively, with 8 bases between them. CDR3 protein: CASGAGYYEQYF. In DNA form, the CDR3 reads TGTGCTAGTGGTGCCGGGTACTACGAGCAGTACTTC. The entire variable domain, with the rest obtained from reference TRBV12-5 and TRBJ2-7, is as follows: DARVTQTPRHKVTEMGQEVTMRCQPILGHNTVFWYRQTMMQGLELLAYFRNRAPLDDSGMPKDRFSAEMPDATLATLKIQPSEPRDSAVYFCASGAGYYEQYFGPGTRLTVT.

The V and J genes are TRBV19 and TRBJ1-1; D unresolved. Germline CDR1 LNHDA, CDR2 SQIVND (reference sequence). Trimming pared 1 base from V and 11 bases from J, leaving 14 bases between. The CDR3 covers 13 residues. The CDR3 DNA reads as TGTGCCAGTAGTATAGCCCGTCCAGAGGCGGCTTTCTTT. The encoded protein is CASSIARPEAAFF.

For the CDR3, the DNA is TGTGCCAGCAAAGAAGGAGGGCCGGGCAATCAGCCCCAGCATTTT. It encodes CASKEGGPGNQPQHF. V gene TRBV2 combines with J gene TRBJ1-5; D is unclear. This CDR3 has 15 residues. Germline lookup yields CDR1 SNHLY and CDR2 FYNNEI. V lost 7 bases to trimming and J lost 2 bases, with 15 bases between them.

This chain uses TRBV6-1 with TRBJ2-2, with D perhaps matching TRBD2 (6 bases). The CDR3 loop spans 16 amino acids. Trimming took 4 bases from V and 7 from J, leaving 19 bases between them. CDR1 and CDR2 (germline): MNHNS, SASEGT. CDR3 nucleotides: TGTGCCAGCAGTGTTGTCGGGAGCCCCCTTGACGGGGAGCTGTTTTTT. Amino acids: CASSVVGSPLDGELFF.

DNA for the CDR3: TGTGCCAGTAGCCCAGAGTTATCAGGGAGGAATTCACCCCTCCACTTT. The encoded protein is CASSPELSGRNSPLHF. The rearrangement links TRBV19 to TRBJ1-6; tentative D call: TRBD1 (5 bases). This CDR3 spans 16 amino acids. Looked up from germline, CDR1 is LNHDA and CDR2 is SQIVND (reference sequence). V lost 6 bases, J lost 7 bases, and 19 bases lay in between.

The V gene is TRBV6-1, the J gene TRBJ1-6, with D possibly being TRBD1 (6 bases). CDR3 length equals 15 residues. The V end lost 0 bases, the J end lost 9 bases, and 12 bases lay between the germline ends. Per the germline V gene, CDR1 is MNHNS and CDR2 is SASEGT. CDR3: CASSEAPQGSSPLHF. The CDR3 region has the DNA TGTGCCAGCAGTGAAGCCCCACAGGGAAGTTCACCCCTCCACTTT.

The chain carries TRBV18 and TRBJ1-1; D possibly corresponds to TRBD1 (5 bases). V lost 3 bases to trimming and J lost 2 bases, with 10 bases between them. This CDR3 is 14 amino acids long. The germline gives CDR1 KGHSH, CDR2 LQKENI. The CDR3 spells CASSPSTGNTEAFF. The CDR3 DNA is TGTGCCAGCTCACCGTCCACAGGAAACACTGAAGCTTTCTTT.

The rearrangement uses TRBV30 and TRBJ2-7, with no clear D. Germline V gene sequence: CDR1 GTSNPN, CDR2 SVGIG (reference sequence). This CDR3 has 11 amino acids. V lost 2 bases and J 4 bases, leaving 6 bases between the germline ends. CDR3: CAWSPLYEQYF. CDR3 sequence (DNA): TGTGCCTGGAGTCCACTATACGAGCAGTACTTC.

This clone has just one count. This rearrangement joins TRBV9 to TRBJ2-2; TRBD2 aligns across 13 bases. Germline V CDR1 and CDR2: SGDLS, YYNGEE. Losses at the gene ends were 3 bases for V and 4 bases for J; bases not matched to a gene: 0. This CDR3 spans 15 amino acids. The CDR3 nucleotides read TGTGCCAGCAGCGGGACTAGCGGGAGCACCGGGGAGCTGTTTTTT. This encodes CASSGTSGSTGELFF.

This clone has only a few counts. The J gene is TRBJ2-7, the V gene TRBV2; no reliable D call. Per germline, CDR1 SNHLY and CDR2 FYNNEI. The V end lost 4 bases, the J end lost 3 bases, and 13 bases lay between the germline ends. CDR3 length: 14 residues. CDR3 sequence: CASSARLGLYEQYF. CDR3 coding DNA: TGTGCCAGCAGTGCCCGATTGGGCCTCTACGAGCAGTACTTC.

J is TRBJ1-1 and V is TRBV6-1, with D unresolved. In germline, CDR1 is MNHNS, CDR2 SASEGT. V lost 2 bases to trimming and J lost 9 bases, with 10 bases between them. This CDR3 region has 12 residues. This chain's CDR3 is CASSERETQAFF. CDR3 in DNA: TGTGCCAGCAGTGAAAGGGAGACGCAAGCTTTCTTT.

The CDR3 protein is CASSIAGRVGETQYF. CDR3 nucleotide sequence: TGTGCCAGCAGTATAGCGGGAAGGGTGGGAGAGACCCAGTACTTC. The chain links TRBV5-6 to TRBJ2-5; 8 positions match TRBD2. CDR3 size: 15 residues. Germline assignment: CDR1 SGHDT and CDR2 YYEEEE. V lost 5 bases to trimming and J lost 4 bases; unmatched junction nucleotides: 10.

V gene TRBV11-2 combines with J gene TRBJ1-2; D ambiguous. Germline V gives CDR1 SGHAT, CDR2 FQNNGV. The germline V and J ends were trimmed by 3 bases and 4 bases, with 12 bases remaining between them. This CDR3 is 14 amino acids long. CDR3 sequence (DNA): TGTGCCAGCAGCTTCGCCGACAAAGGCTATGGCTACACCTTC. Translation: CASSFADKGYGYTF.

A word on this clone: Other DNA sequences of this sample code for an identical CDR3. The V call is TRBV4-2, the J call TRBJ1-6; 8 bases match TRBD1. The CDR3 is 16 residues long. In germline, CDR1 is LGHNA, CDR2 YNFKEQ. Germline trimming cut 2 bases from V and 7 bases from J; bases unmatched to any gene: 7. CDR3 sequence reads: CASSQPRTGWNSPLHF. CDR3 bases: TGTGCCAGCAGCCAACCCCGGACAGGGTGGAATTCACCCCTCCACTTT.

The J gene is TRBJ1-1, the V gene TRBV9, with 7 bases matching TRBD1. J lost 10 bases, V lost 3 bases, and 12 bases had no gene match. The length of the CDR3 is 14 residues. Germline CDR1 SGDLS, CDR2 YYNGEE. The CDR3 reads CASSAQTGLEGAFF. The CDR3 region has the DNA TGTGCCAGCAGCGCCCAGACAGGGCTTGAAGGAGCTTTCTTT.

This clone turned up a few times. The chain couples TRBV5-1 to TRBJ1-1, with D possibly being TRBD1 (5 bases). The CDR3 contains 17 residues. Germline assignment: CDR1 SGHRS and CDR2 YFSETQ. Between the trimmed V and J ends, which lost 5 bases and 0 bases, there was a span of 20 bases. DNA of the CDR3: TGCGCCAGCAGGTGGGGGGGAATTTTAGGGATGAACACTGAAGCTTTCTTT. As protein: CASRWGGILGMNTEAFF.

As regards this clone: Other DNA sequences of this sample code for an identical CDR3. The rearrangement links TRBV7-9 to TRBJ1-3; D is possibly TRBD1 (6 bases). V was cut by 9 bases and J by 4 bases, with 19 bases left in between. The CDR3 extends over 15 amino acids. Per germline, CDR1 SEHNR and CDR2 FQNEAQ (reference sequence). The CDR3 coding sequence is TGTGCCAGTACCCACGGGGGGCTCTTGGGAAACACCATATATTTT. It yields the protein CASTHGGLLGNTIYF.

The V call is TRBV27, the J call TRBJ1-5; D perhaps matches TRBD1 (5 bases). Germline V CDR1 and CDR2: MNHEY, SMNVEV (reference sequence). Trimming left V 10 bases short and J 7 bases short, with 17 bases between. The CDR3 runs 13 residues. The CDR3 DNA follows: TGTGCCACCCACCCTTGGGGGGGGCAGCCCCAGCATTTT. Translated: CATHPWGGQPQHF.

The chain has TRBV7-8 and TRBJ1-2; the match to TRBD1 covers 9 bases. The germline CDR1 and CDR2 sequences are SGHVS and FQNEAQ. V lost 7 bases, J lost 8 bases, and 11 bases stayed unmatched. This CDR3 region has 14 residues. The CDR3 sequence: CASTPVQGAGGYTF. For the CDR3, the DNA is TGTGCCAGCACCCCCGTACAGGGGGCGGGGGGCTACACCTTC.

This clone was recorded only once. V and J are TRBV2 and TRBJ2-2; 8 nucleotides agree with TRBD1. The CDR3 has 14 residues. The junction had 6 bases not matched to a gene; V was cut back by 7 bases and J by 5 bases. Germline V gene data show CDR1 as SNHLY and CDR2 as FYNNEI. The CDR3 spells CASNGQGRTGELFF. The CDR3 DNA sequence: TGTGCCAGCAATGGACAGGGTCGGACCGGGGAGCTGTTTTTT. Full variable domain (missing parts from reference TRBV2 and TRBJ2-2): EPEVTQTPSHQVTQMGQEVILRCVPISNHLYFYWYRQILGQKVEFLVSFYNNEISEKSEIFDDQFSVERPDGSNFTLKIRSTKLEDSAMYFCASNGQGRTGELFFGEGSRLTVL.

This chain connects TRBV23-1 to TRBJ1-2, with TRBD1 identical over 7 bases. TRBV23-1 is given ORF status, its function remaining uncertain. The CDR3 contains 16 residues. Trimming cost V 0 bases and J 8 bases; bases outside gene matches: 12. The CDR3 DNA is TGCGCCAGCAGTCAATCGGCAGGGGGACTCTTCTGGGGCTACACCTTC. It codes for CASSQSAGGLFWGYTF.

The V gene is TRBV28, the J gene TRBJ2-1; 9 bases are a match to TRBD1. V was pared by 6 bases and J by 9 bases, with 6 bases of the junction left unmatched. The CDR3 runs to 13 residues. Germline CDR1 and CDR2: MDHEN and SYDVKM. The chain's CDR3 is CASRRTGGVEQFF. CDR3 coding DNA: TGTGCCAGCAGGCGCACAGGGGGCGTTGAGCAGTTCTTC. The entire variable domain, with the rest obtained from reference TRBV28 and TRBJ2-1, is as follows: DVKVTQSSRYLVKRTGEKVFLECVQDMDHENMFWYRQDPGLGLRLIYFSYDVKMKEKGDIPEGYSVSREKKERFSLILESASTNQTSMYLCASRRTGGVEQFFGPGTRLTVL.

This chain connects TRBV5-1 to TRBJ2-1, with a weak D call TRBD2 (6 bases). CDR3 length: 14 amino acids. Looked up from germline, CDR1 is SGHRS and CDR2 is YFSETQ. V lost 0 bases and J 8 bases, leaving 12 bases between the germline ends. The CDR3 spells CASSLAGTRDEQFF. The CDR3 bases are TGCGCCAGCAGCTTGGCCGGGACTCGTGATGAGCAGTTCTTC. The full variable domain, its missing parts supplied by reference TRBV5-1 and TRBJ2-1, is KAGVTQTPRYLIKTRGQQVTLSCSPISGHRSVSWYQQTPGQGLQFLFEYFSETQRNKGNFPGRFSGRQFSNSRSEMNVSTLELGDSALYLCASSLAGTRDEQFFGPGTRLTVL.